Following are 29 T cell receptor beta chains from one sample sequenced in a study of beta chain features in type 1 diabetes. Every bit of the isolated RNA underwent reverse transcription, so sequencing read expressed TCRB transcripts. This table comes from immunoSEQ multiplex PCR, and its TCRdb copy is limited to in-frame clones, with some not included. This sample has around 400,000 clones, with over 9.5% found just once. The sample comprised naive CD4+ T cells from blood. The receptor set was obtained from a man in his late teens or twenties in good health.

The chain couples TRBV30 to TRBJ1-2, with a tentative D call TRBD1 (5 bases). The CDR3 sequence is 14 residues long. Germline CDR1 reads GTSNPN; CDR2 reads SVGIG (reference sequence). V dropped 0 bases and J dropped 8 bases, with 16 bases sitting between them. This CDR3 reads CAWSVRRRGWGYTF. The CDR3 coding sequence is TGTGCCTGGAGTGTACGAAGGAGGGGATGGGGCTACACCTTC.

In this sample, this clone turned up many times. The CDR3 sequence: CASSPDRTESHEQYF. The CDR3 nucleotides are TGCGCCAGCAGTCCGGATAGGACTGAGAGCCACGAGCAGTACTTC. The chain uses TRBV23-1 and TRBJ2-7; possible D gene TRBD2, 5 bases. TRBV23-1 falls under the ORF class, with uncertain function. V lost 4 bases to trimming and J lost 5 bases, with 18 bases between them. The CDR3 sequence is 15 residues long.

This chain uses TRBV18 with TRBJ1-5; TRBD1 agrees at 10 bases. The CDR3 spans 15 residues. V trimming: 5 bases; J trimming: 6 bases; junction bases outside the gene matches: 7. Germline V gives CDR1 KGHSH, CDR2 LQKENI. The CDR3: CASSTGTGEGQPQHF. The CDR3 DNA sequence: TGTGCCAGCTCAACCGGGACAGGGGAAGGTCAGCCCCAGCATTTT. The full variable domain, completed using reference TRBV18 and TRBJ1-5, is NAGVMQNPRHLVRRRGQEARLRCSPMKGHSHVYWYRQLPEEGLKFMVYLQKENIIDESGMPKERFSAEFPKEGPSILRIQQVVRGDSAAYFCASSTGTGEGQPQHFGDGTRLSIL.

This clone was observed a handful of times. The chain is built from TRBV28 and TRBJ2-6; 7 bases are a match to TRBD1. CDR1 and CDR2 from the germline V gene are MDHEN and SYDVKM. The trim removed 11 bases at V and 0 bases at J, leaving 4 bases unmatched. The CDR3 runs to 14 residues. CDR3 in amino acids: CAARDSSGANVLTF. CDR3 bases: TGTGCCGCCCGGGACAGCTCTGGGGCCAACGTCCTGACTTTC.

The CDR3 region is CASSFGGQNSGANVLTF. The CDR3 nucleotides read TGTGCCAGCAGCTTTGGCGGACAGAACTCTGGGGCCAACGTCCTGACTTTC. The V gene is TRBV7-6, the J gene TRBJ2-6; perhaps TRBD1 as D (6 bases). V lost 3 bases to trimming and J lost 0 bases, with 12 bases between them. CDR1 SGHVS and CDR2 FNYEAQ come from the germline V gene. The CDR3 totals 17 residues.

The chain employs TRBV5-4 and TRBJ2-2; 7 nucleotides line up with TRBD1. The junction had 9 bases not matched to a gene; V was cut back by 0 bases and J by 4 bases. CDR1 SGHNT and CDR2 YYREEE come from the germline V gene (reference sequence). The CDR3 runs to 17 residues. The CDR3 coding sequence is TGTGCCAGCAGCTTGGGACAGGGAGTTCCGAGCACCGGGGAGCTGTTTTTT. Translating gives CASSLGQGVPSTGELFF. The full variable domain, its missing parts supplied by reference TRBV5-4 and TRBJ2-2, is ETGVTQSPTHLIKTRGQQVTLRCSSQSGHNTVSWYQQALGQGPQFIFQYYREEENGRGNFPPRFSGLQFPNYSSELNVNALELDDSALYLCASSLGQGVPSTGELFFGEGSRLTVL.

This clone occurred a few times. The genes are TRBV30 and TRBJ1-2; no clear D gene. V shed 5 bases and J shed 14 bases, with 18 bases lying between them. Germline assignment: CDR1 GTSNPN and CDR2 SVGIG (reference sequence). The CDR3 consists of 11 residues. CDR3 in DNA: TGTGCCTGGGGGTCGAACTATGCCCGAACCTTC. Its translation: CAWGSNYARTF. The entire variable domain, with the rest obtained from reference TRBV30 and TRBJ1-2, is as follows: SQTIHQWPATLVQPVGSPLSLECTVEGTSNPNLYWYRQAAGRGLQLLFYSVGIGQISSEVPQNLSASRPQDRQFILSSKKLLLSDSGFYLCAWGSNYARTFGSGTRLTVV.

This clone was seen a handful of times. The CDR3 sequence is CASSLERGIGPQHF. As DNA, the CDR3 is TGTGCCAGCAGTTTAGAAAGAGGGATTGGGCCCCAGCATTTT. V and J are TRBV27 and TRBJ1-5; no clear D gene. CDR1 is MNHEY and CDR2 is SMNVEV in the germline V gene (reference sequence). Deletions cut 2 bases from V and 9 bases from J, with 14 bases between. The CDR3 is 14 residues long.

The V gene is TRBV6-1, the J gene TRBJ2-7; unclear D gene. The CDR3 has 10 residues. CDR1 MNHNS and CDR2 SASEGT come from the germline V gene. V was trimmed by 5 bases and J by 4 bases, leaving 3 bases between them. The CDR3 region has the DNA TGTGCCAGCAGTTTATACGAGCAGTACTTC. It translates to CASSLYEQYF.

This clone has only a few counts. The rearrangement links TRBV30 to TRBJ1-4, with a weak D call TRBD1 (5 bases). This CDR3 spans 17 amino acids. Germline CDR1 reads GTSNPN; CDR2 reads SVGIG (reference sequence). Trimming shortened V by 1 base and J by 0 bases, and 15 bases separated the two germline ends. CDR3 sequence reads: CAWSGGWGDPTNEKLFF. The CDR3 DNA follows: TGTGCCTGGAGTGGGGGGTGGGGGGATCCAACTAATGAAAAACTGTTTTTT.

The chain combines TRBV28 with TRBJ1-2, with 9 positions matching TRBD1. The CDR3 runs to 15 residues. V lost 1 base to trimming and J lost 2 bases; unmatched junction nucleotides: 2. Germline lookup yields CDR1 MDHEN and CDR2 SYDVKM. For the CDR3, the DNA is TGTGCCAGCAGTTTATATGGGACAGGGAACTATGGCTACACCTTC. Protein: CASSLYGTGNYGYTF.

This clone was seen a few times. V is TRBV7-2 and J is TRBJ2-7; maybe TRBD1 (6 bases). Per germline, CDR1 SGHTA and CDR2 FQGNSA. The germline V and J ends were trimmed by 8 bases and 4 bases, with 12 bases remaining between them. The CDR3 sequence is 12 residues long. CDR3 amino acids: CASGEQGYEQYF. The CDR3 DNA reads as TGTGCCAGCGGTGAACAGGGTTACGAGCAGTACTTC.

This clone has a handful of counts. V gene TRBV11-2 combines with J gene TRBJ2-1; TRBD2 matches at 8 bases. Losses at the gene ends were 2 bases for V and 7 bases for J; bases not matched to a gene: 7. Germline values: CDR1 SGHAT, CDR2 FQNNGV. This CDR3 region has 15 residues. The chain's CDR3 is CASSLSGGPYNEQFF. For the CDR3, the DNA is TGTGCCAGCAGCTTATCGGGAGGGCCGTATAATGAGCAGTTCTTC. Filled out from reference TRBV11-2 and TRBJ2-1, the complete variable domain reads EAGVAQSPRYKIIEKRQSVAFWCNPISGHATLYWYQQILGQGPKLLIQFQNNGVVDDSQLPKDRFSAERLKGVDSTLKIQPAKLEDSAVYLCASSLSGGPYNEQFFGPGTRLTVL.

The CDR3: CASSYSGQAPNYGYTF. CDR3 bases: TGTGCCAGCAGTTACTCGGGACAGGCTCCTAACTATGGCTACACCTTC. This sequence joins TRBV6-5 and TRBJ1-2; 8 nucleotides line up with TRBD1. The J segment lost 0 bases and the V segment lost 0 bases, leaving 3 bases of the junction unmatched. The CDR3 has 16 amino acids. Germline CDR1 and CDR2: MNHEY and SVGAGI.

The V and J genes are TRBV28 and TRBJ1-1; 7 nucleotides match TRBD1. CDR3 size: 14 residues. From germline, CDR1 is MDHEN and CDR2 SYDVKM. Trimming cost V 5 bases and J 3 bases; bases outside gene matches: 6. The CDR3 nucleotides are TGTGCCAGCAGTGGGGGGACAGCCTACACTGAAGCTTTCTTT. This sequence encodes CASSGGTAYTEAFF.

This clone was found a few times. The CDR3 spells CASSLSTAGSIQYGYTF. CDR3 DNA sequence: TGCGCCAGCAGCTTGTCCACAGCAGGGTCGATTCAGTATGGCTACACCTTC. This chain connects TRBV5-1 to TRBJ1-2; D perhaps matches TRBD1 (5 bases). Trimming took off 1 base at V and 5 bases at J, with 21 bases between the two ends. This CDR3 is built from 17 residues. Germline values: CDR1 SGHRS, CDR2 YFSETQ.

The chain joins TRBV27 to TRBJ2-7; 12 bases match TRBD2. Germline trimming cut 5 bases from V and 3 bases from J; bases unmatched to any gene: 5. CDR1 is MNHEY, CDR2 SMNVEV, per germline (reference sequence). The CDR3 loop spans 15 amino acids. The CDR3 here is CASSPATSGSYEQYF. The CDR3 DNA follows: TGTGCCAGCAGTCCAGCGACTAGCGGGAGCTACGAGCAGTACTTC.

This clone was counted between two and nine times. The V gene is TRBV7-2, the J gene TRBJ2-7; a weak D match, TRBD1 (6 bases). V lost 2 bases and J 2 bases, leaving 10 bases between the germline ends. The CDR3 sequence is 14 residues long. Germline assignment: CDR1 SGHTA and CDR2 FQGNSA. The CDR3 loop is CASSLQAGAYEQYF. CDR3 DNA: TGTGCCAGCAGCTTACAAGCAGGGGCCTACGAGCAGTACTTC.

V is TRBV7-8 and J is TRBJ1-5; maybe TRBD1 (5 bases). With 2 bases removed from V and 7 bases from J, the gap between germline ends came to 12 bases. Germline V gene sequence: CDR1 SGHVS, CDR2 FQNEAQ. This CDR3 is built from 14 residues. CDR3 sequence (DNA): TGTGCCAGCAGCTTACCATTAGGGGCCCAGCCCCAGCATTTT. Encoded protein: CASSLPLGAQPQHF.

The chain couples TRBV4-3 to TRBJ2-2; D is ambiguous. The length of the CDR3 is 12 residues. V was shortened by 1 base and J by 7 bases, with 4 bases between the two germline ends. Germline CDR1 is LGHNA and CDR2 is YSLEER. The CDR3 is CASSQVDGELFF. The CDR3 DNA reads TGCGCCAGCAGCCAAGTAGACGGGGAGCTGTTTTTT.

The rearrangement joins TRBV6-5 to TRBJ2-1; 8 positions agree with TRBD2. J gave up 9 bases and V 4 bases, and 14 bases lay outside the gene matches. The germline V gene has CDR1 MNHEY and CDR2 SVGAGI. The CDR3 contains 16 residues. CDR3: CASSSAGGARFFEQFF. The CDR3 nucleotides read TGTGCCAGCAGTTCCGCCGGGGGGGCGAGGTTTTTTGAGCAGTTCTTC.

This clone was seen a few times. This chain links TRBV19 with TRBJ1-1; D is unclear. Deletions cut 6 bases from V and 1 base from J, with 12 bases between. CDR3 length: 14 amino acids. Germline CDR1 reads LNHDA; CDR2 reads SQIVND (reference sequence). Here the CDR3 reads CASSYPNRNTEAFF. CDR3 bases: TGTGCCAGTAGCTACCCTAATCGGAACACTGAAGCTTTCTTT.

The table lists this clone with a few counts. The gene calls are TRBV9 and TRBJ2-3; D not resolved. The CDR3 runs to 13 residues. The V gene lost 0 bases and the J gene lost 3 bases, with 5 bases spanning the gap. CDR1 and CDR2 (germline): SGDLS, YYNGEE. CDR3 in amino acids: CASSVGATDTQYF. In DNA, the CDR3 is TGTGCCAGCAGCGTAGGAGCGACAGATACGCAGTATTTT.

To note about this clone: Other DNA variants within this sample encode the same CDR3. V gene TRBV29-1 combines with J gene TRBJ1-1; no reliable D call. The V and J ends lost 4 bases and 0 bases respectively, with 9 bases between them. Germline V lookup: CDR1 SQVTM, CDR2 ANQGSEA. The CDR3 runs 13 residues. This chain's CDR3 is CSVAGGLNTEAFF. The DNA for the CDR3 is TGCAGCGTTGCCGGCGGGCTGAACACTGAAGCTTTCTTT.

The chain employs TRBV5-1 and TRBJ2-7; 7 nucleotides match TRBD2. CDR3 length: 15 amino acids. V was clipped by 0 bases and J by 1 base; unmatched bases: 4. Germline loops: CDR1 SGHRS, CDR2 YFSETQ. CDR3: CASSLGGLPSYEQYF. The CDR3 DNA reads TGCGCCAGCAGCTTGGGGGGACTACCTTCCTACGAGCAGTACTTC.

This clone was observed a handful of times. The rearrangement uses TRBV9 and TRBJ1-1, with D possibly being TRBD1 (5 bases). Trimming left V 2 bases short and J 5 bases short, with 10 bases between. Germline V gene lookup returns CDR1 SGDLS and CDR2 YYNGEE. The CDR3 runs 13 residues. Written as DNA, the CDR3 is TGTGCCAGCAGCGTGCAGGGTGTAACTGAAGCTTTCTTT. This codes for CASSVQGVTEAFF.

CDR3 bases: TGTGCCAGCAGCTTAGATGTTCCTAACGAGCAGTACTTC. It specifies CASSLDVPNEQYF. This sequence joins TRBV7-9 and TRBJ2-7; D unclear. Germline V lookup: CDR1 SEHNR, CDR2 FQNEAQ (reference sequence). The CDR3 runs to 13 residues. V lost 1 base, J lost 5 bases, and 9 bases lay in between.

The gene calls are TRBV4-2 and TRBJ2-5; D is ambiguous. Germline V lookup: CDR1 LGHNA, CDR2 YNFKEQ. CDR3 length: 17 residues. Trimming removed 0 bases from V and 5 bases from J, with 19 bases in between. CDR3 in DNA: TGTGCCAGCAGCCAAGAAGATGTTCCAGGAATAGAGGAGACCCAGTACTTC. Translated: CASSQEDVPGIEETQYF.

The chain uses TRBV30 and TRBJ1-4; the D gene is possibly TRBD1 (5 bases). This CDR3 spans 14 amino acids. The ends were cut back, 2 bases at V and 4 bases at J, with 11 bases in the middle. CDR1 is GTSNPN and CDR2 is SVGIG in the germline V gene (reference sequence). The CDR3 nucleotides read TGTGCCTGGAGTCTCGACAGCCTTAATGAAAAACTGTTTTTT. Translating gives CAWSLDSLNEKLFF.